This is a list of T cell receptor beta chains from one sample in a study of cytomegalovirus exposure and HLA in healthy donors. Generated by immunoSEQ multiplex PCR, the TCRdb table keeps only in-frame clones and is missing some. Among roughly 120,000 clones listed, about 82% were seen once. The sample consisted of PBMCs. These receptors were obtained from a man aged 18 to 29 in good health and CMV-seronegative. The CDR3 runs from the conserved cysteine through the conserved F or W. Fields, in order: V gene, J gene, CDR3 protein.

>TRBV30|TRBJ2-1
CAWTKFTTLAYNEQFF
>TRBV6-5|TRBJ1-2
CASSPGTAPYGYTF
>TRBV7-9|TRBJ2-7
CASSPPSGDEQYF
>TRBV6-1|TRBJ2-7
CASSEVGGGSYEQYF
>TRBV6-4|TRBJ2-1
CASSSGYNEQFF
>TRBV10-3|TRBJ2-1
CAITGGSYNEQFF
>TRBV6-1|TRBJ2-7
CASRGGQPPIYEQYF
>TRBV7-9|TRBJ1-5
CASSLGADQPQHF
>TRBV7-2|TRBJ2-2
CASSPRRGGDTGELFF
>TRBV19|TRBJ2-1
CASSKQGPSYNEQFF
>TRBV9|TRBJ2-2
CASGRPASGELFF
>TRBV9|TRBJ2-2
CASSATSGRVNTGELFF